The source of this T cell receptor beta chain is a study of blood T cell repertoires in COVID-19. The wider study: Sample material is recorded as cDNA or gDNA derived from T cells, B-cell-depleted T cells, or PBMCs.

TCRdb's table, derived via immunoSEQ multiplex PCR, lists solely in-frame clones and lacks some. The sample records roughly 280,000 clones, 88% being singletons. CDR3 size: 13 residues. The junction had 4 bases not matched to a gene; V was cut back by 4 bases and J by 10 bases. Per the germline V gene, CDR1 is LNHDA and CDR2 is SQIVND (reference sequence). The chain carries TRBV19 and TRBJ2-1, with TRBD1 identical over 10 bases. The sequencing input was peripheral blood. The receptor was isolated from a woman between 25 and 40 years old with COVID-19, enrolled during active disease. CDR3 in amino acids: CASSRQGAQEQFF. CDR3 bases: TGTGCCAGTAGTAGACAGGGGGCACAGGAGCAGTTCTTC.